Below, 27 T cell receptor beta chains from the same sample are listed, as sequenced in a study of T cells in Graves' hyperthyroidism and ophthalmopathy. The CDR3 regions of TCR beta were amplified from RNA transcripts. With the HTBI primer set, the TCR CDR3 went through a first round of RT-PCR. TCRdb recomputed calls from the multiplex PCR reads with MiXCR, one row per CDR3 protein. The sample yields about 260,000 distinct CDR3 sequences, approximately 21% seen once. The sequenced sample consisted of blood. These receptors were collected from a man aged 25-40 years with Graves' ophthalmopathy.

Worth noting for this clonotype: A read error may explain this, as a much larger clone is one base away. The conserved closing phenylalanine or tryptophan is absent in this CDR3, likely reflecting a read error. This sequence joins TRBV7-9 and TRBJ1-1; 7 bases map to TRBD1. CDR3 length: 14 amino acids. CDR1 is SEHNR, CDR2 FQNEAQ, per germline (reference sequence). With 5 bases clipped from V and 2 bases from J, the junction kept 5 bases outside the gene matches. The CDR3 DNA reads TGTGCCAGCAGCACCCGACAGGGAAACACTGAAGCTTTCCTT. Translation: CASSTRQGNTEAFL.

The CDR3 sequence is CASSDPPGLAPTGELFF. CDR3 sequence (DNA): TGTGCCAGCAGCGACCCACCGGGACTCGCGCCCACCGGGGAGCTGTTTTTT. The rearrangement uses TRBV6-1 and TRBJ2-2; D may be TRBD2 (6 bases). Germline values: CDR1 MNHNS, CDR2 SASEGT. CDR3 length: 17 amino acids. Trimming stripped 6 bases from V and 4 bases from J, with 21 bases between.

Written as DNA, the CDR3 is TGTGCCAGCAGCTTGGGGGTGATCGGACCCCAGCATTTT. The encoded protein is CASSLGVIGPQHF. The chain has TRBV5-4 and TRBJ1-5, with D unclear. The CDR3 totals 13 residues. Trimming removed 0 bases at V and 10 bases at J, with 11 bases between. Germline values: CDR1 SGHNT, CDR2 YYREEE (reference sequence).

J is TRBJ2-7 and V is TRBV19; 16 nucleotides match TRBD2. Germline-derived CDR1 and CDR2 are LNHDA and SQIVND (reference sequence). This CDR3 comprises 18 residues. V shed 4 bases and J 3 bases; nucleotides not matched to a gene: 9. CDR3 residues: CASSNLGLAGGPRYEQYF. CDR3 in DNA: TGTGCCAGTAGTAATCTGGGACTAGCGGGAGGGCCTCGCTACGAGCAGTACTTC.

This clonotype was seen a few times. The CDR3 spells CASSLDVGLAGGEQFF. The CDR3 DNA follows: TGTGCCAGCAGCTTAGACGTAGGTCTAGCGGGAGGCGAGCAGTTCTTC. V and J are TRBV11-2 and TRBJ2-1; TRBD2 aligns across 11 bases. Germline CDR1 and CDR2: SGHAT and FQNNGV. The ends lost 0 bases at V and 10 bases at J; junction bases unmatched: 8. The CDR3 length is 16 residues.

The chain uses TRBV5-8 and TRBJ2-7; possibly TRBD1 for D (6 bases). This CDR3 has 14 residues. The V gene's germline CDR1 is SGHTS and CDR2 YDEGEE. The ends were cut back, 1 base at V and 0 bases at J, with 8 bases in the middle. CDR3 region: CASSLNRASYEQYF. CDR3 sequence (DNA): TGTGCCAGCAGCTTGAACAGGGCCTCCTACGAGCAGTACTTC.

This clonotype was seen a few times. This chain connects TRBV7-8 to TRBJ2-1; TRBD2 aligns across 13 bases. CDR1 and CDR2 (germline): SGHVS, FQNEAQ. The CDR3 totals 17 residues. J was trimmed by 5 bases and V by 0 bases; bases with no gene match: 4. The chain's CDR3 is CASSLAWTSGGHNEQFF. CDR3 nucleotide sequence: TGTGCCAGCAGCTTAGCGTGGACTAGCGGGGGTCACAATGAGCAGTTCTTC.

This sequence joins TRBV3-1 and TRBJ2-3; D possibly corresponds to TRBD2 (5 bases). CDR1 LGHDT and CDR2 YNNKEL come from the germline V gene (reference sequence). The CDR3 consists of 14 residues. V was trimmed by 4 bases and J by 4 bases, leaving 12 bases between them. The chain's CDR3 is CASSLWTEADTQYF. The CDR3, as DNA: TGTGCCAGCAGCCTATGGACTGAGGCAGATACGCAGTATTTT.

This chain uses TRBV29-1 with TRBJ1-5, with D possibly TRBD1 on 5 matching bases. Germline CDR1 is SQVTM and CDR2 is ANQGSEA. This CDR3 contains 17 residues. The ends were cut back, 2 bases at V and 0 bases at J, with 17 bases in the middle. Written as DNA, the CDR3 is TGCAGCGTTGAACTTGAGACAGAAGCTTATAGCAATCAGCCCCAGCATTTT. Translating gives CSVELETEAYSNQPQHF. The complete variable domain, with remaining parts taken from reference TRBV29-1 and TRBJ1-5, reads SAVISQKPSRDICQRGTSLTIQCQVDSQVTMMFWYRQQPGQSLTLIATANQGSEATYESGFVIDKFPISRPNLTFSTLTVSNMSPEDSSIYLCSVELETEAYSNQPQHFGDGTRLSIL.

This rearrangement joins TRBV29-1 to TRBJ2-7; 8 nucleotides match TRBD1. V shed 5 bases, J shed 2 bases, and the junction held 8 bases outside the gene matches. The CDR3 length is 14 residues. The germline V gene has CDR1 SQVTM and CDR2 ANQGSEA. The CDR3 region has the DNA TGCAGCGTTACAGGGACAGGAGGGGCCTACGAGCAGTACTTC. It is translated as CSVTGTGGAYEQYF.

In nucleotides, the CDR3 is TGTGCCAGCAGCCCGGGACTAGCTTTAGGGATATACAATGAGCAGTTCTTC. Residues: CASSPGLALGIYNEQFF. The chain employs TRBV6-1 and TRBJ2-1, with TRBD2 identical over 9 bases. V shed 6 bases, J shed 4 bases, and the junction held 13 bases outside the gene matches. The CDR3 totals 17 residues. Germline V gene data show CDR1 as MNHNS and CDR2 as SASEGT.

The chain carries TRBV30 and TRBJ2-7, with 7 bases aligning to TRBD2. The germline V gene encodes CDR1 GTSNPN and CDR2 SVGIG (reference sequence). V shed 4 bases, J shed 2 bases, and the junction held 5 bases outside the gene matches. The CDR3 contains 13 residues. The DNA of the CDR3 is TGTGCCTGGAAGGGCGGGAGTACCTACGAGCAGTACTTC. Amino acid sequence: CAWKGGSTYEQYF. Variable domain in full (rest from reference TRBV30 and TRBJ2-7): SQTIHQWPATLVQPVGSPLSLECTVEGTSNPNLYWYRQAAGRGLQLLFYSVGIGQISSEVPQNLSASRPQDRQFILSSKKLLLSDSGFYLCAWKGGSTYEQYFGPGTRLTVT.

This clonotype was seen more than once but under ten times. The V and J genes are TRBV20-1 and TRBJ1-1, with a tentative D call TRBD1 (6 bases). The length of the CDR3 is 15 residues. V was pared by 5 bases and J by 4 bases, with 20 bases between. The germline V gene has CDR1 DFQATT and CDR2 SNEGSKA (reference sequence). CDR3 amino acids: CSASGTRVVGTEAFF. In DNA, the CDR3 is TGCAGTGCTTCAGGGACACGGGTGGTGGGCACTGAAGCTTTCTTT.

This chain joins TRBV19 and TRBJ1-3; D uncertain. Per the germline V gene, CDR1 is LNHDA and CDR2 is SQIVND (reference sequence). The CDR3 has 15 residues. Trimming took off 8 bases at V and 4 bases at J, with 18 bases between the two ends. The CDR3 DNA follows: TGTGCCAGTTCGCTCGGGTCCGGCGGGGGAAACACCATATATTTT. This codes for CASSLGSGGGNTIYF.

This rearrangement joins TRBV6-1 to TRBJ2-7; 9 bases agree with TRBD2. CDR3 length: 15 amino acids. Trimming took 3 bases from V and 1 from J; bases not matched to a gene: 4. The germline gives CDR1 MNHNS, CDR2 SASEGT. The CDR3 DNA is TGTGCCAGCAGTGATGAGCTAGCGGGGTCCTACGAGCAGTACTTC. This gives the protein CASSDELAGSYEQYF.

This clonotype was counted between two and nine times. The chain links TRBV2 to TRBJ2-7, with 7 positions matching TRBD1. The trim removed 8 bases at V and 1 base at J, leaving 2 bases unmatched. The CDR3 runs to 12 residues. Germline CDR1 and CDR2: SNHLY and FYNNEI. For the CDR3, the DNA is TGTGCCAGCCTGGGACAGTCCTACGAGCAGTACTTC. This gives the protein CASLGQSYEQYF.

This clonotype was found a few times. A much bigger clone sits one base away, suggesting this may be a read error. V and J are TRBV5-1 and TRBJ2-3; 9 bases are a match to TRBD1. J lost 7 bases, V lost 0 bases, and 6 bases had no gene match. Germline lookup yields CDR1 SGHRS and CDR2 YFSETQ. CDR3 size: 15 residues. The CDR3 protein is CASSLGGQGIHTQYF. Here the CDR3 DNA reads TGCGCCAGCAGCTTGGGGGGACAGGGTATACATACGCAGTATTTT.

This clonotype was recorded at least ten times. The DNA of the CDR3 is TGTGCCAGCAGTTACCCCTTGGGGGGAAGCTACGAGCAGTACTTC. Residues: CASSYPLGGSYEQYF. V usage is TRBV6-2 or TRBV6-3 and J usage is TRBJ2-7, with D possibly being TRBD2 (6 bases). CDR1 and CDR2 from the germline V gene are MNHEY and SVGEGT. V lost 2 bases and J 3 bases, leaving 14 bases between the germline ends. There are 15 residues in the CDR3.

The chain employs TRBV20-1 and TRBJ1-5; TRBD1 matches 9 bases. The CDR3 covers 14 residues. The V gene end was trimmed by 3 bases and the J gene end by 7 bases; junction bases not matched to a gene: 7. Germline V gives CDR1 DFQATT, CDR2 SNEGSKA (reference sequence). CDR3 nucleotide sequence: TGCAGTGCTAGTTCGGGACAGGGAAGGCAGCCCCAGCATTTT. Protein sequence: CSASSGQGRQPQHF.

The J gene is TRBJ1-1, the V gene TRBV7-9, with TRBD1 as a possible D gene (6 bases). Trimming removed 5 bases at V and 3 bases at J, with 16 bases between. This CDR3 is 15 amino acids long. The germline V gene has CDR1 SEHNR and CDR2 FQNEAQ (reference sequence). The chain's CDR3 is CASSQTGVPDTEAFF. The CDR3 coding sequence is TGTGCCAGCAGCCAGACAGGCGTCCCCGACACTGAAGCTTTCTTT.

This clonotype was detected a few times. This chain links TRBV15 with TRBJ2-7; D gene ambiguous. CDR3 length: 13 amino acids. The V gene lost 0 bases and the J gene lost 5 bases, with 8 bases spanning the gap. Germline assignment: CDR1 LNHNV and CDR2 YYDKDF (reference sequence). The CDR3 protein is CATSREPFDEQYF. As DNA, the CDR3 is TGTGCCACCAGCAGAGAGCCTTTCGACGAGCAGTACTTC.

This clonotype was observed many times. The J gene is TRBJ2-1, the V gene TRBV30; D might be TRBD2 (6 bases). The CDR3 sequence is 14 residues long. Trimming took off 7 bases at V and 5 bases at J, with 18 bases between the two ends. The germline gives CDR1 GTSNPN, CDR2 SVGIG (reference sequence). The CDR3, as DNA: TGTGCCTCCGTTCCCGCGGGGCCTCACAATGAGCAGTTCTTC. The encoded protein is CASVPAGPHNEQFF.

The chain joins TRBV7-2 to TRBJ1-1; the D is unclear. The V gene's germline CDR1 is SGHTA and CDR2 FQGNSA. The V end was cut by 5 bases, the J end by 4 bases, with 17 bases between. The CDR3 is 15 amino acids. The CDR3 loop is CASSQRGGRFTEAFF. The CDR3 region has the DNA TGTGCCAGCAGCCAAAGAGGAGGGCGTTTCACTGAAGCTTTCTTT.

The CDR3 nucleotides are TGTGCCAGCAGCCCAGTGGGCAAAGAGACCCAGTACTTC. It specifies CASSPVGKETQYF. V usage is TRBV7-3 and J usage is TRBJ2-5; the D is unclear. The CDR3 loop spans 13 amino acids. Per the germline V gene, CDR1 is SGHTA and CDR2 is FQGTGA. The V end was cut by 5 bases, the J end by 3 bases, with 10 bases between.

This sequence joins TRBV7-3 and TRBJ2-3, with D perhaps matching TRBD2 (6 bases). V was pared by 7 bases and J by 5 bases, with 22 bases between. The length of the CDR3 is 16 residues. Germline V gives CDR1 SGHTA, CDR2 FQGTGA. The CDR3 DNA reads TGTGCCAGCATCCGGGTGGAACTAGCCGAAGTAGATACGCAGTATTTT. This sequence encodes CASIRVELAEVDTQYF. Full variable domain (remainder filled in from reference TRBV7-3 and TRBJ2-3): GAGVSQTPSNKVTEKGKYVELRCDPISGHTALYWYRQSLGQGPEFLIYFQGTGAADDSGLPNDRFFAVRPEGSVSTLKIQRTERGDSAVYLCASIRVELAEVDTQYFGPGTRLTVL.

This clonotype was seen at least ten times. The rearrangement links TRBV12-3 or TRBV12-4 to TRBJ2-1; a weak D match, TRBD1 (6 bases). The CDR3 consists of 14 residues. The V and J ends lost 7 bases and 9 bases respectively, with 19 bases between them. The CDR3 DNA is TGTGCCAGCACCGAGGGCACAGGGCTTGCTGAGCAGTTCTTC. It specifies CASTEGTGLAEQFF.

The chain uses TRBV6-1 and TRBJ2-3; 8 bases map to TRBD1. CDR3 length: 17 residues. Trimming at V came to 7 bases and at J to 0 bases, leaving 12 bases not matched to a gene. Germline CDR1 is MNHNS and CDR2 is SASEGT. CDR3 in DNA: TGTGCCAGCACGACAGGGGACGTAGCAGCTAGCACAGATACGCAGTATTTT. Residues: CASTTGDVAASTDTQYF.